The 28 T cell receptor beta chains in this list originate from one sample, sequenced in a study of OX40 agonist ivuxolimab in advanced cancers. Data came from immunoSEQ multiplex PCR; TCRdb stores just in-frame clones and leaves some out. This sample has tens of thousands of clones, with 65% to 85% found just once. This sample comprised CD4+ or CD8+ T cells sorted from blood, obtained in a trial of the OX40 agonist ivuxolimab. The source is an adult with an advanced solid tumor such as melanoma, head and neck, liver or kidney cancer.

This chain joins TRBV18 and TRBJ1-5; D perhaps matches TRBD1 (5 bases). The CDR3 is made up of 14 amino acids. The V gene lost 4 bases and the J gene lost 0 bases, with 7 bases spanning the gap. The germline V gene has CDR1 KGHSH and CDR2 LQKENI. The CDR3 nucleotides are TGTGCCAGCTCACGGGACTATAGCAATCAGCCCCAGCATTTT. Amino acid sequence: CASSRDYSNQPQHF.

The V and J genes are TRBV5-4 and TRBJ2-7; D is perhaps TRBD2 (5 bases). This CDR3 is 14 amino acids long. CDR1 is SGHNT and CDR2 is YYREEE in the germline V gene (reference sequence). V lost 4 bases and J 2 bases, leaving 13 bases between the germline ends. This CDR3 is CASSRKEGTYEQYF. For the CDR3, the DNA is TGTGCCAGCAGCCGAAAAGAGGGAACCTACGAGCAGTACTTC.

The rearrangement uses TRBV7-3 and TRBJ2-3, with 7 bases identical to TRBD1. The CDR3 is 14 amino acids. V dropped 5 bases and J dropped 3; count of bases not matched to a gene: 5. CDR1 is SGHTA and CDR2 is FQGTGA in the germline V gene. CDR3 protein: CASSVQGNTDTQYF. For the CDR3, the DNA is TGTGCCAGCAGCGTACAGGGGAATACAGATACGCAGTATTTT.

The rearrangement joins TRBV7-9 to TRBJ2-5; 8 bases align to TRBD1. The V gene's germline CDR1 is SEHNR and CDR2 FQNEAQ (reference sequence). This CDR3 has 15 residues. The V gene end was trimmed by 5 bases and the J gene end by 4 bases; junction bases not matched to a gene: 9. CDR3 nucleotides: TGTGCCAGCAGCCACAGGGGGGAGATAGGAGAGACCCAGTACTTC. This encodes CASSHRGEIGETQYF.

This sequence joins TRBV15 and TRBJ2-3; 9 bases fit TRBD2. This CDR3 spans 16 amino acids. In germline, CDR1 is LNHNV, CDR2 YYDKDF (reference sequence). V dropped 0 bases and J dropped 5; count of bases not matched to a gene: 6. CDR3 amino acids: CATSRDIAGAGDTQYF. Here the CDR3 DNA reads TGTGCCACCAGCAGAGATATAGCGGGGGCGGGAGATACGCAGTATTTT.

The rearrangement uses TRBV19 and TRBJ1-4; D ambiguous. V lost 6 bases to trimming and J lost 0 bases, with 2 bases between them. Germline V CDR1 and CDR2: LNHDA, SQIVND (reference sequence). The CDR3 extends over 12 amino acids. The CDR3: CASRSTNEKLFF. The CDR3, as DNA: TGTGCCAGTAGATCAACTAATGAAAAACTGTTTTTT. Full variable domain (rest looked up from reference TRBV19 and TRBJ1-4): DGGITQSPKYLFRKEGQNVTLSCEQNLNHDAMYWYRQDPGQGLRLIYYSQIVNDFQKGDIAEGYSVSREKKESFPLTVTSAQKNPTAFYLCASRSTNEKLFFGSGTQLSVL.

J is TRBJ2-7 and V is TRBV5-1; TRBD1 agrees at 8 bases. J was trimmed by 5 bases and V by 2 bases; bases with no gene match: 12. CDR3 size: 16 residues. From germline, CDR1 is SGHRS and CDR2 YFSETQ. In DNA, the CDR3 is TGCGCCAGCAGCTTCCGGGGGCGGACAGGGACCCACGAGCAGTACTTC. Translating gives CASSFRGRTGTHEQYF. Drawing the rest from reference TRBV5-1 and TRBJ2-7, the complete variable domain is KAGVTQTPRYLIKTRGQQVTLSCSPISGHRSVSWYQQTPGQGLQFLFEYFSETQRNKGNFPGRFSGRQFSNSRSEMNVSTLELGDSALYLCASSFRGRTGTHEQYFGPGTRLTVT.

The chain carries TRBV29-1 and TRBJ1-4; 9 nucleotides line up with TRBD1. V gave up 6 bases and J gave up 3 bases; unmatched junction bases: 11. This CDR3 is built from 16 residues. Germline CDR1 SQVTM, CDR2 ANQGSEA. The CDR3 coding sequence is TGCAGCGTGGGGGGACAGGGCGGCGGAGCTAATGAAAAACTGTTTTTT. This codes for CSVGGQGGGANEKLFF.

This rearrangement joins TRBV29-1 to TRBJ2-1, with D possibly matching TRBD1 (6 bases). Germline V gene lookup returns CDR1 SQVTM and CDR2 ANQGSEA. This CDR3 is 14 amino acids long. V dropped 3 bases and J dropped 0 bases, with 9 bases sitting between them. This CDR3 is CSVDPTGSYNEQFF. The CDR3 region has the DNA TGCAGCGTTGACCCGACAGGCTCCTACAATGAGCAGTTCTTC.

The CDR3 reads CASSVQGLAGYQETQYF. The CDR3 nucleotides read TGTGCCAGCAGCGTCCAGGGGCTAGCGGGGTACCAAGAGACCCAGTACTTC. The chain carries TRBV9 and TRBJ2-5; the match to TRBD2 covers 9 bases. V shed 2 bases and J 0 bases; nucleotides not matched to a gene: 8. Germline CDR1 is SGDLS and CDR2 is YYNGEE. The CDR3 spans 17 residues.

The chain carries TRBV30 and TRBJ2-3; 8 positions agree with TRBD1. CDR3 length: 14 amino acids. In germline, CDR1 is GTSNPN, CDR2 SVGIG (reference sequence). The trim removed 5 bases at V and 0 bases at J, leaving 4 bases unmatched. The CDR3 here is CAWSGGGSTDTQYF. Written as DNA, the CDR3 is TGTGCCTGGTCAGGGGGCGGTAGCACAGATACGCAGTATTTT.

This chain uses TRBV15 with TRBJ1-1, with 8 bases aligning to TRBD1. CDR3 length: 17 residues. The V segment lost 0 bases and the J segment 4 bases; nucleotides outside the gene matches: 10. The germline V gene has CDR1 LNHNV and CDR2 YYDKDF (reference sequence). The CDR3 nucleotides read TGTGCCACCAGCAGAGACGCTGGGACAGGACGGGGCACTGAAGCTTTCTTT. This sequence encodes CATSRDAGTGRGTEAFF. The full variable domain, its missing parts supplied by reference TRBV15 and TRBJ1-1, is DAMVIQNPRYQVTQFGKPVTLSCSQTLNHNVMYWYQQKSSQAPKLLFHYYDKDFNNEADTPDNFQSRRPNTSFCFLDIRSPGLGDTAMYLCATSRDAGTGRGTEAFFGQGTRLTVV.

This chain joins TRBV5-4 and TRBJ2-5; maybe TRBD2 (6 bases). Germline CDR1 is SGHNT and CDR2 is YYREEE (reference sequence). CDR3 size: 14 residues. With 0 bases removed from V and 5 bases from J, the gap between germline ends came to 11 bases. CDR3 in amino acids: CASSLAGRRETQYF. The CDR3 DNA reads as TGTGCCAGCAGCTTGGCAGGGAGGAGGGAGACCCAGTACTTC.

This chain connects TRBV30 to TRBJ1-1, with 12 bases lining up with TRBD1. J was trimmed by 11 bases and V by 3 bases; bases with no gene match: 10. The CDR3 length is 14 residues. In germline, CDR1 is GTSNPN, CDR2 SVGIG (reference sequence). CDR3 region: CAWRGQGATVRAFF. CDR3 DNA sequence: TGTGCCTGGAGGGGACAGGGGGCGACTGTAAGGGCTTTCTTT.

V and J are TRBV5-4 and TRBJ2-7, with 9 nucleotides matching TRBD2. Looked up from germline, CDR1 is SGHNT and CDR2 is YYREEE (reference sequence). Trimming cost V 1 base and J 6 bases; bases outside gene matches: 5. The CDR3 totals 14 residues. The CDR3 reads CASSLSLAGSEQYF. Written as DNA, the CDR3 is TGTGCCAGCAGCTTGTCGCTAGCGGGAAGCGAGCAGTACTTC.

This clone came up once. The rearrangement uses TRBV7-3 and TRBJ2-3; 9 bases line up with TRBD1. Germline V gene sequence: CDR1 SGHTA, CDR2 FQGTGA. Germline trimming cut 5 bases from V and 4 bases from J; bases unmatched to any gene: 4. The CDR3 extends over 14 amino acids. The CDR3 DNA follows: TGTGCCAGCAGCCAGGACAGGGGTTCAGATACGCAGTATTTT. Translation: CASSQDRGSDTQYF.

V and J are TRBV28 and TRBJ2-7; maybe TRBD1 (6 bases). The germline V gene has CDR1 MDHEN and CDR2 SYDVKM. CDR3 size: 15 residues. Trimming removed 6 bases from V and 5 bases from J, with 20 bases in between. CDR3 region: CASSEPGQKVHEQYF. CDR3 sequence (DNA): TGTGCCAGCAGCGAACCGGGACAAAAGGTCCACGAGCAGTACTTC.

The V call is TRBV15, the J call TRBJ1-5; D perhaps matches TRBD1 (5 bases). Germline lookup yields CDR1 LNHNV and CDR2 YYDKDF (reference sequence). The CDR3 sequence is 17 residues long. The V end was cut by 0 bases, the J end by 0 bases, with 12 bases between. The CDR3 spells CATSRDLGRDSNQPQHF. In nucleotides, the CDR3 is TGTGCCACCAGCAGAGATCTGGGCAGGGATAGCAATCAGCCCCAGCATTTT.

This chain uses TRBV6-6 with TRBJ2-7; 7 bases are shared with TRBD1. This CDR3 comprises 15 residues. The V gene's germline CDR1 is MNHNY and CDR2 SVGAGI (reference sequence). V was clipped by 2 bases and J by 3 bases; unmatched bases: 7. This CDR3 reads CASSYEGAIGYEQYF. CDR3 bases: TGTGCCAGCAGTTACGAGGGGGCGATTGGCTACGAGCAGTACTTC.

The genes are TRBV5-4 and TRBJ1-3; possibly TRBD1 for D (6 bases). Trimming took 0 bases from V and 4 from J, leaving 11 bases between them. CDR1 is SGHNT and CDR2 is YYREEE in the germline V gene (reference sequence). The CDR3 is 15 residues long. As DNA, the CDR3 is TGTGCCAGCAGCTTGGCGGGGGCGCGGGGAAACACCATATATTTT. Translation: CASSLAGARGNTIYF.

The V gene is TRBV2, the J gene TRBJ1-2; TRBD1 aligns across 7 bases. Germline V gives CDR1 SNHLY, CDR2 FYNNEI. Trimming took 3 bases from V and 8 from J; bases not matched to a gene: 6. This CDR3 comprises 13 residues. CDR3 bases: TGTGCCAGCAGTGATGACAGGGAGCGGGGCTACACCTTC. It is translated as CASSDDRERGYTF. The full variable domain, rest sourced from reference TRBV2 and TRBJ1-2, is EPEVTQTPSHQVTQMGQEVILRCVPISNHLYFYWYRQILGQKVEFLVSFYNNEISEKSEIFDDQFSVERPDGSNFTLKIRSTKLEDSAMYFCASSDDRERGYTFGSGTRLTVV.

The rearrangement uses TRBV5-5 and TRBJ1-2; D not resolved. This CDR3 has 13 amino acids. Trimming left V 4 bases short and J 2 bases short, with 9 bases between. Germline CDR1 SGHKS, CDR2 YYEKEE (reference sequence). CDR3 in amino acids: CASSPDGNYGYTF. The CDR3 coding sequence is TGTGCCAGCAGCCCGGACGGAAACTATGGCTACACCTTC.

This clone was seen more than once but under ten times. The chain is built from TRBV5-1 and TRBJ1-2, with 9 bases that match TRBD1. CDR1 is SGHRS and CDR2 is YFSETQ in the germline V gene. V was pared by 4 bases and J by 3 bases, with 7 bases of the junction left unmatched. This CDR3 region has 15 residues. CDR3 residues: CASSPNDRGYYGYTF. Written as DNA, the CDR3 is TGCGCCAGCAGCCCGAACGACAGGGGGTACTATGGCTACACCTTC.

V gene TRBV9 combines with J gene TRBJ2-3, with TRBD2 matching over 9 bases. With 0 bases clipped from V and 2 bases from J, the junction kept 4 bases outside the gene matches. CDR3 length: 16 residues. The germline V gene has CDR1 SGDLS and CDR2 YYNGEE. The CDR3 bases are TGTGCCAGCAGCGTAGTGGGGGGACTAGCCACAGATACGCAGTATTTT. This translates into CASSVVGGLATDTQYF.

This chain links TRBV5-8 with TRBJ1-1; D remains unclear. The CDR3 contains 11 residues. Germline CDR1 SGHTS, CDR2 YDEGEE. The V gene lost 4 bases and the J gene lost 10 bases, with 11 bases spanning the gap. As DNA, the CDR3 is TGTGCCAGCAGCAGGGAAGCGGGAGCTTTCTTT. Translated, it gives CASSREAGAFF.

V is TRBV7-6 and J is TRBJ2-1, with a tentative D call TRBD1 (6 bases). Trimming stripped 8 bases from V and 8 bases from J, with 22 bases between. Per the germline V gene, CDR1 is SGHVS and CDR2 is FNYEAQ. CDR3 length: 15 residues. The DNA for the CDR3 is TGTGCCAGCGCCCTAGTTGGGGGCCCAATGGATGAGCAGTTCTTC. Amino acid sequence: CASALVGGPMDEQFF.

This clone has just a few counts. V gene TRBV4-1 combines with J gene TRBJ1-6; D gene unclear. The germline V gene encodes CDR1 MGHRA and CDR2 YSYEKL. This CDR3 comprises 16 residues. V was pared by 4 bases and J by 7 bases, with 17 bases between. Here the CDR3 DNA reads TGCGCCAGCAGCCCTATCGGACGGGAAATGAATTCACCCCTCCACTTT. Its translation is CASSPIGREMNSPLHF.

The rearrangement joins TRBV7-3 to TRBJ2-2; 13 bases are shared with TRBD2. Germline V gene data show CDR1 as SGHTA and CDR2 as FQGTGA. The V gene end was trimmed by 3 bases and the J gene end by 6 bases; junction bases not matched to a gene: 1. The CDR3 spans 15 residues. DNA of the CDR3: TGTGCCAGCAGCTTTGGGACTAGCGGGGCCGGGGAGCTGTTTTTT. It translates to CASSFGTSGAGELFF.